The rows below give T cell receptor beta chains drawn from one sample of a study of beta chain features in type 1 diabetes. Using immunoSEQ multiplex PCR, the repertoire was profiled, and TCRdb retains in-frame clones only, with some absent. The sample holds 300,000 to 350,000 clones, about a tenth seen once. The specimen sequenced was central memory CD4+ T cells from blood. These receptors originate from a man aged 25-40 years with type 1 diabetes. Each CDR3 is given with its conserved first and last residue. A D gene is named only where the DNA matches it firmly. The size entry is marked missing in some rows and otherwise reads once, few, many or a size class.

j_gene | d_gene | len | abundance | v_gene | CDR3nt | CDR3aa
TRBJ2-4 | NA | 12 | few | TRBV11-2 | TGTGCCAGCAGCTCGGACAGAAACATTCAGTACTTC | CASSSDRNIQYF
TRBJ2-2 | NA | 13 | many | TRBV7-2 | TGTGCCAGCAGCCCCCAGCGGCCCGGGGAGCTGTTTTTT | CASSPQRPGELFF
TRBJ1-2 | TRBD1 | 15 | NA | TRBV14 | TGTGCCAGCAGCCTCGGACAGGCCGCTAACTATGGCTACACCTTC | CASSLGQAANYGYTF
TRBJ2-7 | TRBD2 | 15 | NA | TRBV7-9 | TGTGCCAGCAGCTTAGCGGGAGCGGGGGGAAGCGAGCAGTACTTC | CASSLAGAGGSEQYF
TRBJ2-7 | NA | 14 | NA | TRBV6-5 | TGTGCCAGCAGTTACCACAGGACCAACTACGAGCAGTACTTC | CASSYHRTNYEQYF
TRBJ2-5 | TRBD2 | 17 | few | TRBV2 | TGTGCCAGCAGTGAGCGGACTAGCGGGGTCATACGAGAGACCCAGTACTTC | CASSERTSGVIRETQYF
TRBJ2-2 | NA | 16 | NA | TRBV7-2 | TGTGCCAGCAGCTTATACCAGCGAGAGAACACCGGGGAGCTGTTTTTT | CASSLYQRENTGELFF
TRBJ2-1 | NA | 14 | few | TRBV7-2 | TGTGCCAGCAGCTTGACGGTATCAAACAATGAGCAGTTCTTC | CASSLTVSNNEQFF
TRBJ1-2 | TRBD1 | 14 | NA | TRBV30 | TGTGCCTGGAGCCGGACAGGGGGCTTCTATGGCTACACCTTC | CAWSRTGGFYGYTF
TRBJ2-1 | NA | 14 | few | TRBV7-2 | TGTGCCAGCAGCTTAGGCAGGCAGTTGGATGAGCAGTTCTTC | CASSLGRQLDEQFF
TRBJ2-1 | NA | 14 | NA | TRBV4-1 | TGCGCCAGCAGCCAGCCTGACAGACACAATGAGCAGTTCTTC | CASSQPDRHNEQFF
TRBJ2-3 | NA | 14 | few | TRBV18 | TGTGCCAGCTCACCACCGTCCGGCACAGATACGCAGTATTTT | CASSPPSGTDTQYF
TRBJ1-4 | NA | 15 | many | TRBV5-1 | TGCGCCAGCAGCTCCCGGCCGGCAGCTAATGAAAAACTGTTTTTT | CASSSRPAANEKLFF
TRBJ2-3 | TRBD1 | 14 | NA | TRBV11-2 | TGTGCCAGCAGCGACAGGGGGGGGCCGGGACCGCAGTATTTT | CASSDRGGPGPQYF
TRBJ2-3 | TRBD1 | 15 | NA | TRBV14 | TGTGCCAGCAGCCAACCGGGACAGGGGATGGATACGCAGTATTTT | CASSQPGQGMDTQYF
TRBJ1-1 | NA | 14 | NA | TRBV4-3 | TGCGCCAGCAGCCCCCTCCTGGCCGGGGATGAAGCTTTCTTT | CASSPLLAGDEAFF
TRBJ1-5 | NA | 15 | NA | TRBV21-1 | TGTGCCAGCAGCAACAACAGGGACGCCAATCAGCCCCAGCATTTT | CASSNNRDANQPQHF
TRBJ2-3 | NA | 13 | few | TRBV19 | TGTGCCAGTAGTATAGGGGACTTCCCCGCGCAGTATTTT | CASSIGDFPAQYF
TRBJ2-5 | TRBD2 | 16 | once | TRBV6-5 | TGTGCCAGCAGTTTCTCCGGGACTAGCGGAGGGGAGACCCAGTACTTC | CASSFSGTSGGETQYF
TRBJ2-5 | NA | 14 | few | TRBV6-6 | TGTGCCAGCAGTTACGCCGATGGGAAAGAGACCCAGTACTTC | CASSYADGKETQYF
TRBJ2-5 | NA | 14 | NA | TRBV9 | TGTGCCAGCAGCGTAGCTCCCTGGCAAGAGACCCAGTACTTC | CASSVAPWQETQYF
TRBJ2-3 | NA | 17 | NA | TRBV11-2 | TGTGCCAGCAGCTTAGGCCTTGGGGGAACCCCCACAGATACGCAGTATTTT | CASSLGLGGTPTDTQYF
TRBJ2-4 | TRBD2 | 17 | NA | TRBV7-9 | TGTGCCAGCAGCTTCACCCCGGTCGGGGGGATGTTTGACATTCAGTACTTC | CASSFTPVGGMFDIQYF
TRBJ2-7 | TRBD2 | 15 | many | TRBV7-2 | TGTGCCAGCAGCGGGCGGACTAGCGGGGGAGGAGAGCAGTACTTC | CASSGRTSGGGEQYF
TRBJ2-7 | NA | 13 | few | TRBV28 | TGTGCCAGCAGTTGGACAGCAACCTACGAGCAGTACTTC | CASSWTATYEQYF
TRBJ2-1 | NA | 16 | many | TRBV7-2 | TGTGCCAGCAGCAGGGGACTCGTCAGCTCCTACAATGAGCAGTTCTTC | CASSRGLVSSYNEQFF
TRBJ2-2 | NA | 13 | NA | TRBV9 | TGTGCCAGCAGCGTAGGAGGTCCCGGGGAGCTGTTTTTT | CASSVGGPGELFF
TRBJ2-3 | NA | 13 | NA | TRBV29-1 | TGCAGCGTTGAAGATGGTGCCGCAGATACGCAGTATTTT | CSVEDGAADTQYF
TRBJ2-7 | NA | 12 | NA | TRBV30 | TGTGCCACACGTACAGCGAACTACGAGCAGTACTTC | CATRTANYEQYF
TRBJ1-3 | NA | 11 | NA | TRBV29-1 | TGCAGCGTTGAAAGAAGAAACACCATATATTTT | CSVERRNTIYF
TRBJ2-2 | NA | 12 | NA | TRBV28 | TGTGCCAGCAGTCTCTCAGCCGGGGAGCTGTTTTTT | CASSLSAGELFF
TRBJ2-4 | TRBD2 | 15 | few | TRBV10-3 | TGTGCCATCAGTGAGGCTAGCGGGGCCAAAAACATTCAGTACTTC | CAISEASGAKNIQYF
TRBJ1-4 | NA | 13 | few | TRBV30 | TGTGCCTGGAGTGCAGGAGTTAATGAAAAACTGTTTTTT | CAWSAGVNEKLFF
TRBJ2-1 | TRBD1 | 16 | NA | TRBV5-4 | TGTGCCAGCAGCAGGGGTTCAGGACAGGGGAACAATGAGCAGTTCTTC | CASSRGSGQGNNEQFF
TRBJ1-2 | TRBD1 | 17 | few | TRBV30 | TGTGCCTGGAGTACTGGCTGGGACAGGGGAGAGGACTATGGCTACACCTTC | CAWSTGWDRGEDYGYTF
TRBJ2-1 | NA | 15 | few | TRBV11-2 | TGTGCCAGCAGCTTGGGGCCGACTAGCTACAATGAGCAGTTCTTC | CASSLGPTSYNEQFF
TRBJ1-1 | NA | 13 | NA | TRBV6-5 | TGTGCCAGCAGTAAACGGACAGATTCTGAAGCTTTCTTT | CASSKRTDSEAFF
TRBJ2-5 | NA | 16 | few | TRBV28 | TGTGCCAGCAGTTTACATCCGACAGGTGAACAAGAGACCCAGTACTTC | CASSLHPTGEQETQYF
TRBJ2-7 | TRBD1 | 14 | NA | TRBV6-5 | TGTGCCAGCAGTAGGGACAGGGAGGCCTACGAGCAGTACTTC | CASSRDREAYEQYF
TRBJ2-5 | NA | 15 | NA | TRBV2 | TGTGCCAGCACTCTAGGGGGAGGGGCCGTAGAGACCCAGTACTTC | CASTLGGGAVETQYF
TRBJ2-5 | TRBD1 | 13 | NA | TRBV7-8 | TGTGCCAGCAACCTCAGGGGACAGAAGACCCAGTACTTC | CASNLRGQKTQYF
TRBJ1-3 | NA | 15 | NA | TRBV25-1 | TGTGCCAGCAGTGAATCGCTGACAGTTGGAAACACCATATATTTT | CASSESLTVGNTIYF
TRBJ1-2 | TRBD1 | 13 | NA | TRBV19 | TGTGCCAGTAGTCAACAGGGGCATGATGGCTACACCTTC | CASSQQGHDGYTF
TRBJ2-7 | TRBD2 | 17 | NA | TRBV7-2 | TGTGCCAGCAGCTTAGCGGGACTAGCGGGGGGGTTGGACGAGCAGTACTTC | CASSLAGLAGGLDEQYF
TRBJ2-3 | NA | 14 | many | TRBV7-9 | TGTGCCAGCAGCCCCCGAGGCCCCCCGGATACGCAGTATTTT | CASSPRGPPDTQYF
TRBJ2-7 | NA | 11 | NA | TRBV29-1 | TGCAGCGCGTTTGACTTAGACGAGCAGCACTTC | CSAFDLDEQHF
TRBJ1-6 | NA | 17 | NA | TRBV2 | TGTGCCAGCAGTGAATTATTAAGACAGCTACCCAATTCACCCCTCCACTTT | CASSELLRQLPNSPLHF
TRBJ1-2 | TRBD1 | 17 | NA | TRBV5-4 | TGTGCCAGCACCTATCCGGGACAGGGGGCTCTTACTCACGGCTACACCTTC | CASTYPGQGALTHGYTF
TRBJ2-3 | TRBD2 | 14 | NA | TRBV29-1 | TGCAGCGTAGCTAGCGGGGGGCGCACAGATACGCAGTATTTT | CSVASGGRTDTQYF
TRBJ2-5 | TRBD1 | 14 | NA | TRBV7-2 | TGTGCCAGCAGCTTAGCTGCAGGGGGAGAGACCCAGTACTTC | CASSLAAGGETQYF